The rows below give T cell receptor beta chains drawn from one sample of a study of T cells expressing NK-cell markers. TCRdb reprocessed the 5' RACE reads; each CDR3 protein has one entry and no DNA is given. Recorded for this sample: about 400,000 distinct CDR3 sequences. The sample consisted of blood T cells: a sorted CD56 or NKG2C T cell subset, CD4+ or CD8+ T cells, or bulk PBMC T cells (not recorded which). These receptors all come from a woman in her fifties or sixties in good health. The CDR3 runs from the conserved cysteine through the conserved F or W.

TRBJ2-2 | TRBV7-2 | CASSLLAENTGELFF
TRBJ2-2 | TRBV4-2 | CASSQDWTSSWTGELFF
TRBJ2-1 | TRBV6-5 | CASSYWGIADNEQFF
TRBJ2-3 | TRBV12-3/TRBV12-4 | CASSPTDRGRGADTQYF
TRBJ2-7 | TRBV29-1 | CSVEDLVTGGQYF
TRBJ1-1 | TRBV14 | CASSQDWGRIQNTEAFF
TRBJ1-1 | TRBV12-3/TRBV12-4 | CASSLGTGIQAFF
TRBJ2-3 | TRBV7-6 | CASSPPSAGGVYTQYF
TRBJ2-1 | TRBV6-6 | CASTGASGIKHEQFF
TRBJ2-3 | TRBV6-2/TRBV6-3 | CASSWLAISTDTQYF
TRBJ2-1 | TRBV20-1 | CSAIVSFNEQFF
TRBJ2-3 | TRBV6-1 | CASRGYGRALADTQYF
TRBJ2-3 | TRBV20-1 | CSAQIRLAGPLTDTQYF
TRBJ1-5 | TRBV5-1 | CASSLDTGSNQPQHF
TRBJ2-2 | TRBV29-1 | CSVFSTGELFF
TRBJ1-2 | TRBV10-3 | CAAGQGEANYGYTF
TRBJ2-4 | TRBV6-2/TRBV6-3 | CASSYEGLAKNIQYF
TRBJ2-1 | TRBV9 | CASSVEGGAVYNEQFF
TRBJ1-2 | TRBV20-1 | CSARDRTELYGYTF
TRBJ2-5 | TRBV10-3 | CAISESMGQGGGETQYF
TRBJ1-2 | TRBV6-5 | CASSSTGAGGYTF
TRBJ2-7 | TRBV2 | CASRAGGASSYEQYF
TRBJ2-1 | TRBV28 | CASKGLAGFYNEQFF
TRBJ2-1 | TRBV11-2 | CASSLGAGTSYNEQFF
TRBJ2-7 | TRBV12-3/TRBV12-4 | CASSLSNRGRASYEQYF
TRBJ2-4 | TRBV3-1 | CASSQVSGRGLFVKNIQYF
TRBJ2-7 | TRBV29-1 | CSVGNIVGGRNEQYF
TRBJ2-7 | TRBV27 | CASSSYGEQYF